Listed below are T cell receptor beta chains from one sample, sequenced in a study of T cells expressing NK-cell markers. Using the 5' RACE reads, TCRdb records one entry per CDR3 protein without DNA. Its table lists 440,000 or so distinct CDR3 sequences. The sample taken for sequencing was blood T cells: a sorted CD56 or NKG2C T cell subset, CD4+ or CD8+ T cells, or bulk PBMC T cells (not recorded which). These TCRs come from a woman between 18 and 69 years old in good health. Both conserved end residues are part of each CDR3.

j_gene	len	v_gene	CDR3aa
TRBJ2-7	14	TRBV6-2/TRBV6-3	CASSYRARVYEQYF
TRBJ2-1	12	TRBV6-6	CASSLWSNEQFF
TRBJ2-1	14	TRBV5-1	CASSHERTYNEQFF
TRBJ1-4	14	TRBV4-3	CASSQVATNEKLFF
TRBJ2-3	12	TRBV19	CASSRGTDTQYF
TRBJ2-1	11	TRBV20-1	CSAREQGEQFF
TRBJ1-1	13	TRBV4-2	CASSQGSGPGAFF
TRBJ2-5	15	TRBV9	CASSVGWGNQETQYF
TRBJ2-3	15	TRBV18	CASSTGLAKSDTQYF
TRBJ1-1	15	TRBV30	CAWSVLNKGATEAFF
TRBJ1-1	15	TRBV7-2	CASSPAGRKNTEAFF
TRBJ1-2	15	TRBV3-1	CASSQDNRGNYGYTF
TRBJ1-1	17	TRBV12-3/TRBV12-4	CASSSRDRGKGNTEAFF
TRBJ2-3	14	TRBV5-1	CASSFGQNTDTQYF
TRBJ2-6	13	TRBV28	CASLPAGANVLTF
TRBJ2-4	14	TRBV5-1	CASSPDPPRNIQYF
TRBJ2-7	13	TRBV12-3/TRBV12-4	CASSLQISYEQYF
TRBJ2-5	14	TRBV4-1	CASSQVKGGETQYF
TRBJ2-2	15	TRBV4-3	CASSPRTGWAGELFF
TRBJ2-2	15	TRBV25-1	CASSTAGANTGELFF
TRBJ2-1	13	TRBV29-1	CSLGAGGPYEQFF
TRBJ1-1	14	TRBV29-1	CSAPRGDVNTEAFF
TRBJ2-1	15	TRBV20-1	CSGLDRLAAHNEQFF
TRBJ2-1	15	TRBV7-2	CASSLISSSYNEQFF